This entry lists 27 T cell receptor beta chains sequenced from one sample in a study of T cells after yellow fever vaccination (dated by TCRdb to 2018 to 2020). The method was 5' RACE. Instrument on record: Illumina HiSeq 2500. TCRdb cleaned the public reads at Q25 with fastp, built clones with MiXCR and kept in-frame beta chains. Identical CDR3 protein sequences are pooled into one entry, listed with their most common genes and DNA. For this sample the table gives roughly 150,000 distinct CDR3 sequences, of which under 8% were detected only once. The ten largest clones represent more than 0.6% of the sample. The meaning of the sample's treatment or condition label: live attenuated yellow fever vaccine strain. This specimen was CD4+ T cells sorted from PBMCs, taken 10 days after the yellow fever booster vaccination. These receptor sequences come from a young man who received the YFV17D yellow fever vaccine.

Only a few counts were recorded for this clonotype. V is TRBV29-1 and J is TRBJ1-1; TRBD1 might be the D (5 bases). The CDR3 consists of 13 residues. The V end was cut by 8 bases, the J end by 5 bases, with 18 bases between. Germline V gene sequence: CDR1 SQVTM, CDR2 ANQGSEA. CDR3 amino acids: CSSRRGGVTEAFF. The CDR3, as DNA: TGCAGCTCCAGGAGGGGAGGGGTAACTGAAGCTTTCTTT. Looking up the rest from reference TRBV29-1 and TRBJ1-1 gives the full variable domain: SAVISQKPSRDICQRGTSLTIQCQVDSQVTMMFWYRQQPGQSLTLIATANQGSEATYESGFVIDKFPISRPNLTFSTLTVSNMSPEDSSIYLCSSRRGGVTEAFFGQGTRLTVV.

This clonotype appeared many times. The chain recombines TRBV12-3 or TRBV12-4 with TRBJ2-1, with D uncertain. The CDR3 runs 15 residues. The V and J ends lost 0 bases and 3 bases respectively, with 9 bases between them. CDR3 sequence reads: CASSLALGLYNEQFF. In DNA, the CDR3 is TGTGCCAGCAGTTTAGCGCTGGGCCTCTACAATGAGCAGTTCTTC.

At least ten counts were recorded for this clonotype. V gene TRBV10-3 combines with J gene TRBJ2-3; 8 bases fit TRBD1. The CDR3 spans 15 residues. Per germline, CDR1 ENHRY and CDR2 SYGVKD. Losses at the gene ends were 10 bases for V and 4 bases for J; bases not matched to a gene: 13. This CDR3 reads CATAAAGGRADTQYF. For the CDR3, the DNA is TGTGCCACGGCCGCCGCAGGGGGCAGGGCAGATACGCAGTATTTT.

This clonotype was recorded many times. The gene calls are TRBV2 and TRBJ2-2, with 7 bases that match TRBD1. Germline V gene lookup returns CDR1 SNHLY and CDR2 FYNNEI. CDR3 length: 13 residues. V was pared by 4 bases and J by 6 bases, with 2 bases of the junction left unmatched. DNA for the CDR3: TGTGCCAGCAGTGGACAGGGCCCCGGGGAGCTGTTTTTT. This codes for CASSGQGPGELFF. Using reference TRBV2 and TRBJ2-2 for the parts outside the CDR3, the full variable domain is EPEVTQTPSHQVTQMGQEVILRCVPISNHLYFYWYRQILGQKVEFLVSFYNNEISEKSEIFDDQFSVERPDGSNFTLKIRSTKLEDSAMYFCASSGQGPGELFFGEGSRLTVL.

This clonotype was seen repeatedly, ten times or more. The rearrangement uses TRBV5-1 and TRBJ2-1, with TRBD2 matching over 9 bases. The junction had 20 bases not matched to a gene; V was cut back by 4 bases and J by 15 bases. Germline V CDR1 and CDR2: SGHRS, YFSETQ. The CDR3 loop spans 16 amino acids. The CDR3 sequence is CASSPISAGGLSLPFF. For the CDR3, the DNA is TGCGCCAGCAGCCCGATCTCCGCGGGAGGGCTCAGCTTGCCGTTCTTC. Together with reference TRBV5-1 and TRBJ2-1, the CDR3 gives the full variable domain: KAGVTQTPRYLIKTRGQQVTLSCSPISGHRSVSWYQQTPGQGLQFLFEYFSETQRNKGNFPGRFSGRQFSNSRSEMNVSTLELGDSALYLCASSPISAGGLSLPFFGPGTRLTVL.

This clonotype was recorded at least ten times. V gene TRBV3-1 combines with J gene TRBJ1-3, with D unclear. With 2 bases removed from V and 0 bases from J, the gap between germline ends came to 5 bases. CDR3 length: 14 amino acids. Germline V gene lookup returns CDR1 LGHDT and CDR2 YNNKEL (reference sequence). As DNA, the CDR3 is TGTGCCAGCAGCCAACACAACTCTGGAAACACCATATATTTT. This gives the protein CASSQHNSGNTIYF.

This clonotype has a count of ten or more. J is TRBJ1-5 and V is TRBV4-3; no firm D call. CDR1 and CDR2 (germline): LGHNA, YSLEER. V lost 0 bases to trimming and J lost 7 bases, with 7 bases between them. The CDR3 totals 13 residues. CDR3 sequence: CASSQEWGQPQHF. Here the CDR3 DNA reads TGCGCCAGCAGCCAAGAGTGGGGACAGCCCCAGCATTTT.

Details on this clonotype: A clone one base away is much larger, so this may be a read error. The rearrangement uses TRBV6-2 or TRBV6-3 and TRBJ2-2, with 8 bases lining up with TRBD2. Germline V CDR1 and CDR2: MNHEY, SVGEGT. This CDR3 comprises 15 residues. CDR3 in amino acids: CASSQTSVPTGELVF. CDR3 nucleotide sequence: TGTGCCAGCAGTCAGACTAGCGTTCCGACCGGGGAGCTGGTTTTT.

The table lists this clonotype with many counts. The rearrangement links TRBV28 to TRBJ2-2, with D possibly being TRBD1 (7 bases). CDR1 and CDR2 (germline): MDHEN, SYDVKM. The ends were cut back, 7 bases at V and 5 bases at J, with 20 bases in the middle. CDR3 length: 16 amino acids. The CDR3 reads CASTPGGSGGTGELFF. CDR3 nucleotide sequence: TGTGCCAGCACCCCAGGGGGTTCAGGGGGGACCGGGGAGCTGTTTTTT.

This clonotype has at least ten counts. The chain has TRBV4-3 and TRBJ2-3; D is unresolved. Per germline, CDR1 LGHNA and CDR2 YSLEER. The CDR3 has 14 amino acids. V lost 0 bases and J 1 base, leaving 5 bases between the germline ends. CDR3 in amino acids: CASSQDPRTDTQYF. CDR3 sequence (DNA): TGCGCCAGCAGCCAAGATCCGCGCACAGATACGCAGTATTTT.

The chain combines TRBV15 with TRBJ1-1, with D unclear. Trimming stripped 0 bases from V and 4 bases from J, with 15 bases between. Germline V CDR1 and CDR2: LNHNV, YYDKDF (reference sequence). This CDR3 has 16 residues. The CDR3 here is CATSREVTVAGTEAFF. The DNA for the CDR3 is TGTGCCACCAGCAGAGAGGTGACGGTCGCCGGCACTGAAGCTTTCTTT.

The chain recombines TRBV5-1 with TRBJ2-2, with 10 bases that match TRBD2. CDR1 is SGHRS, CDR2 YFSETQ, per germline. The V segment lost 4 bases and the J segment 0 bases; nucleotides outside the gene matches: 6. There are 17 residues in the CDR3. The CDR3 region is CASSRRTSGANTGELFF. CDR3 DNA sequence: TGCGCCAGCAGCCGCCGGACTAGCGGCGCGAACACCGGGGAGCTGTTTTTT.

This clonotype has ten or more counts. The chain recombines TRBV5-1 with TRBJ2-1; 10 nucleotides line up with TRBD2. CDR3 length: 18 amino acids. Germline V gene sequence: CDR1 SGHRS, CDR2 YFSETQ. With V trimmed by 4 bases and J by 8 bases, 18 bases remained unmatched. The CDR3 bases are TGCGCCAGCAGCCCGAGGACAAGCGGGAGGGCCGTTTTAGATGAGCAGTTCTTC. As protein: CASSPRTSGRAVLDEQFF.

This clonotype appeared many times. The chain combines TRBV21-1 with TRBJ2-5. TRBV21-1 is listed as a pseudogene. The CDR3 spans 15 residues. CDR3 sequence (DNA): TGTGCCAGCAGCAAAGAGCTAGCACAAAAAGAGACCCAGTACTTC. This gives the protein CASSKELAQKETQYF.

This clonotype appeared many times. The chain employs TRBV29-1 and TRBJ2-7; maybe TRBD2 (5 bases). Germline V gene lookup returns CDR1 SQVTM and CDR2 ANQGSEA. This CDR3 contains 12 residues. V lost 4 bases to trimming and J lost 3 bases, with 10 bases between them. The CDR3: CSVGLTVYEQYF. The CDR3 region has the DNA TGCAGCGTTGGACTAACGGTCTACGAGCAGTACTTC.

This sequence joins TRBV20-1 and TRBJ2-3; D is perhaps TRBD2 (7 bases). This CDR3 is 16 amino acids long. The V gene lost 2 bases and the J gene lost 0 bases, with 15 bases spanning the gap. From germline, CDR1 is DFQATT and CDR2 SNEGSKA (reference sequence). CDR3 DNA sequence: TGCAGTGCTAGATGGGGGGGCGGGGGAAGCACAGATACGCAGTATTTT. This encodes CSARWGGGGSTDTQYF.

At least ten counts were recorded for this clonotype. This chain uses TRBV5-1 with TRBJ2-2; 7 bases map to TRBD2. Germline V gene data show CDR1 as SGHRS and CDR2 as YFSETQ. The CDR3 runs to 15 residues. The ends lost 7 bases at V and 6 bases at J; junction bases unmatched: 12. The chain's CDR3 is CASGEAGLRSGELFF. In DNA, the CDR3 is TGCGCCAGCGGGGAAGCGGGACTTCGATCCGGGGAGCTGTTTTTT.

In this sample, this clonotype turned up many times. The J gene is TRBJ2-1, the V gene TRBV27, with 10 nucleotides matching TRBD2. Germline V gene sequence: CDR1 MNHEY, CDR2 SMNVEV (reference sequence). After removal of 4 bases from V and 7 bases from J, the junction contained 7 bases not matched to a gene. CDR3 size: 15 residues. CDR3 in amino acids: CASSWGLARGNEQFF. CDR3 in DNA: TGTGCCAGCAGTTGGGGACTAGCGCGCGGGAATGAGCAGTTCTTC.

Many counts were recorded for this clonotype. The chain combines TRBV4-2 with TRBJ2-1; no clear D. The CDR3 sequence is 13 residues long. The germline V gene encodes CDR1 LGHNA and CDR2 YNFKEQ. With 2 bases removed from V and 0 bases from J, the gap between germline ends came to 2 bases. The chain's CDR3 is CASSQLSYNEQFF. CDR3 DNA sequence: TGTGCCAGCAGCCAACTCTCCTACAATGAGCAGTTCTTC.

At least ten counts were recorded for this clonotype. CDR3 region: CASTGSGTANTGELFF. For the CDR3, the DNA is TGTGCCAGCACGGGCTCCGGGACAGCGAACACCGGGGAGCTGTTTTTT. The chain recombines TRBV27 with TRBJ2-2; 7 bases line up with TRBD1. Germline V gene sequence: CDR1 MNHEY, CDR2 SMNVEV (reference sequence). V lost 7 bases, J lost 0 bases, and 8 bases stayed unmatched. The length of the CDR3 is 16 residues.

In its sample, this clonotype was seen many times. The CDR3 DNA reads as TGTGCCAGCAGGGAAACTAGCGGCAACTACAATGAGCAGTTCTTC. Amino acids: CASRETSGNYNEQFF. The rearrangement uses TRBV6-1 and TRBJ2-1, with 8 bases matching TRBD2. The germline gives CDR1 MNHNS, CDR2 SASEGT. The length of the CDR3 is 15 residues. Germline trimming cut 6 bases from V and 3 bases from J; bases unmatched to any gene: 7.

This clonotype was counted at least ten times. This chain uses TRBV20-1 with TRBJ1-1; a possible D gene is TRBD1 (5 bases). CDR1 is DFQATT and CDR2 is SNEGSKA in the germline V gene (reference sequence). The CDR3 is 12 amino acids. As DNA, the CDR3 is TGCACAACCCCGGGGGTGGCGGGTGAAGCTTTCTTT. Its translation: CTTPGVAGEAFF.

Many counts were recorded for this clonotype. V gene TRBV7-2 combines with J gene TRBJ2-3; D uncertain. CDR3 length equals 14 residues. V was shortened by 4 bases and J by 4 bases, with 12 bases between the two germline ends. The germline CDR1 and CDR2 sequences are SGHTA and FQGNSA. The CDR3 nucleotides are TGTGCCAGCAGCTCTACTTCATGGGCAGATACGCAGTATTTT. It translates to CASSSTSWADTQYF.

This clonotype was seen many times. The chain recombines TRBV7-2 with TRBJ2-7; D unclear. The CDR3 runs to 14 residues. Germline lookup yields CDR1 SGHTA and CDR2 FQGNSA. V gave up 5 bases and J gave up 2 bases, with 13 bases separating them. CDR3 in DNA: TGTGCCAGCAGCCTCCGGGCTCCGGCCTACGAGCAGTACTTC. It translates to CASSLRAPAYEQYF. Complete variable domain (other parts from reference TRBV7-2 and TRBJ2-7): GAGVSQSPSNKVTEKGKDVELRCDPISGHTALYWYRQSLGQGLEFLIYFQGNSAPDKSGLPSDRFSAERTGGSVSTLTIQRTQQEDSAVYLCASSLRAPAYEQYFGPGTRLTVT.

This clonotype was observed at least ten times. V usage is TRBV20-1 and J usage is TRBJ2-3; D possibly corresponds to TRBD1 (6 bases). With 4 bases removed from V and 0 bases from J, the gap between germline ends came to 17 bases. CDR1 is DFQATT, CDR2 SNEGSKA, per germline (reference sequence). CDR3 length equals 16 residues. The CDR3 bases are TGCAGTGCTACAGACAGGAGATCTTCTAGCACAGATACGCAGTATTTT. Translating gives CSATDRRSSSTDTQYF.

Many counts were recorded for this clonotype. Written as DNA, the CDR3 is TGTGCCAGCAGCCACCGACAGGGGGTCGAGACCCAGTACTTC. This translates into CASSHRQGVETQYF. The rearrangement uses TRBV9 and TRBJ2-5, with TRBD1 identical over 9 bases. There are 14 residues in the CDR3. The V gene's germline CDR1 is SGDLS and CDR2 YYNGEE. V lost 4 bases, J lost 5 bases, and 6 bases stayed unmatched.

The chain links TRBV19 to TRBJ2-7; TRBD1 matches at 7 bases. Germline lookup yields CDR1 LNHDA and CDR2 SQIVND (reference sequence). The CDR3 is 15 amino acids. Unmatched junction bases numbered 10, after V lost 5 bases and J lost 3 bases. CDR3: CASSLKGQINYEQYF. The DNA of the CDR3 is TGTGCCAGTAGTCTCAAGGGACAGATAAACTACGAGCAGTACTTC.